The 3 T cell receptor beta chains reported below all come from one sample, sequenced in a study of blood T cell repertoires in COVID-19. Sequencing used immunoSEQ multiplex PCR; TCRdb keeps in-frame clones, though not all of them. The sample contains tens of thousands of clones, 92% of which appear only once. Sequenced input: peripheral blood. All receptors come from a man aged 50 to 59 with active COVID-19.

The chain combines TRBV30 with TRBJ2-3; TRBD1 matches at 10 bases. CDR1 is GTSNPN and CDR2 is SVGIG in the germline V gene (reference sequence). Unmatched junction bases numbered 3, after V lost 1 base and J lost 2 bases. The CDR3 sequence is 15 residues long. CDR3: CAWSAGTGATDTQYF. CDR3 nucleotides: TGTGCCTGGAGTGCCGGGACAGGGGCCACAGATACGCAGTATTTT.

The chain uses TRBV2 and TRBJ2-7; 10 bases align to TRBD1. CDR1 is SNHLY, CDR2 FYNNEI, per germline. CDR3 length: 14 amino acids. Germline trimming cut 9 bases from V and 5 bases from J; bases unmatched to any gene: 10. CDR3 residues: CASLLGQGYHEQYF. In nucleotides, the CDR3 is TGTGCCAGTCTTTTGGGACAGGGGTACCACGAGCAGTACTTC. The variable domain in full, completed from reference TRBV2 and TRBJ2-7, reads EPEVTQTPSHQVTQMGQEVILRCVPISNHLYFYWYRQILGQKVEFLVSFYNNEISEKSEIFDDQFSVERPDGSNFTLKIRSTKLEDSAMYFCASLLGQGYHEQYFGPGTRLTVT.

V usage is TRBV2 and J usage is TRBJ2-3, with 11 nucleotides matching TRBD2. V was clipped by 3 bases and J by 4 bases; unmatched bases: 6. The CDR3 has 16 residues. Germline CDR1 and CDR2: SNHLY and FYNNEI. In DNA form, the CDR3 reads TGTGCCAGCAGTGATGGGGCTAGCGGGAGGTCAGATACGCAGTATTTT. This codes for CASSDGASGRSDTQYF. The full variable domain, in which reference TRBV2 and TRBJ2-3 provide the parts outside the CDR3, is EPEVTQTPSHQVTQMGQEVILRCVPISNHLYFYWYRQILGQKVEFLVSFYNNEISEKSEIFDDQFSVERPDGSNFTLKIRSTKLEDSAMYFCASSDGASGRSDTQYFGPGTRLTVL.